This TCR beta chain was observed in a study of T cell responses to AZD1222 COVID-19 vaccine. General observations from the study: In the spike-specific TCR repertoire, nearly half reportedly target unmutated variant regions. Samples come after the peak T cell response, not at day 14.

Repertoires were generated with immunoSEQ multiplex PCR, while TCRdb's copy carries only in-frame clones and drops some. Of over 100,000 clones listed, roughly 85% are singletons. CDR1 is SGHNT, CDR2 YYREEE, per germline (reference sequence). The CDR3 is 15 residues long. The ends were cut back, 0 bases at V and 4 bases at J, with 11 bases in the middle. Of note for this clone: What it binds is not known.

The genes are TRBV5-4 and TRBJ2-1; D is unresolved. This sample comprised peripheral blood, obtained 28 days after the second dose of the MenACWY control vaccine. The receptor's source is an adult who received the MenACWY meningococcal vaccine as a control. The DNA for the CDR3 is TGTGCCAGCAGCTTGGCTTCAAATCGGTACAATGAGCAGTTCTTC. The encoded protein is CASSLASNRYNEQFF.